Below are 8 T cell receptor beta chains sequenced from a single sample in a study of beta chain features in type 1 diabetes. cDNA synthesis used the whole RNA isolate, giving expressed TCRB sequences. Profiling relied on immunoSEQ multiplex PCR, and the TCRdb table lists in-frame clones only, not all of them. The sample lists 250,000 or so clones, 20% occurring once. Broader study findings: Shortening that was moderate but significant affected the TCRB CDR3s of Type 1 diabetes patients in all four CD4+ subsets.

For these TCRs, the target antigens are not known. Sequenced sample: naive CD4+ T cells from blood. These TCRs come from a woman aged 40 to 55 with type 1 diabetes.

The CDR3 loop reads CASSQGDGNYEQYF. DNA of the CDR3: TGTGCCAGCAGCCAAGGAGACGGGAACTACGAGCAGTACTTC. The chain is built from TRBV7-3 and TRBJ2-7, with D maybe TRBD2 (5 bases). The CDR3 has 14 residues. V was clipped by 5 bases and J by 3 bases, with 14 bases between them. The germline gives CDR1 SGHTA, CDR2 FQGTGA.

This clone has only a few counts. The rearrangement links TRBV28 to TRBJ1-1; the D gene is possibly TRBD1 (5 bases). CDR1 is MDHEN, CDR2 SYDVKM, per germline. V was trimmed by 2 bases and J by 4 bases, leaving 8 bases between them. The CDR3 spans 13 residues. This chain's CDR3 is CASSLDGGTEAFF. The CDR3 DNA is TGTGCCAGCAGTTTAGACGGGGGCACTGAAGCTTTCTTT. The whole variable domain, remainder taken from reference TRBV28 and TRBJ1-1, is DVKVTQSSRYLVKRTGEKVFLECVQDMDHENMFWYRQDPGLGLRLIYFSYDVKMKEKGDIPEGYSVSREKKERFSLILESASTNQTSMYLCASSLDGGTEAFFGQGTRLTVV.

Only a few counts were recorded for this clone. The chain uses TRBV29-1 and TRBJ1-4; no reliable D call. The CDR3 runs to 12 residues. Trimming took 7 bases from V and 8 from J, leaving 14 bases between them. Germline V CDR1 and CDR2: SQVTM, ANQGSEA. The CDR3 sequence: CSAFLGREKLFF. DNA for the CDR3: TGCAGCGCCTTCCTTGGCCGCGAAAAACTGTTTTTT. The whole variable domain, filled in from reference TRBV29-1 and TRBJ1-4, reads SAVISQKPSRDICQRGTSLTIQCQVDSQVTMMFWYRQQPGQSLTLIATANQGSEATYESGFVIDKFPISRPNLTFSTLTVSNMSPEDSSIYLCSAFLGREKLFFGSGTQLSVL.

This clone came up a few times. The chain employs TRBV7-2 and TRBJ2-7, with D tentatively TRBD2 (6 bases). V dropped 5 bases and J dropped 0 bases, with 14 bases sitting between them. CDR3 length equals 15 residues. The germline CDR1 and CDR2 sequences are SGHTA and FQGNSA. Here the CDR3 DNA reads TGTGCCAGCAGCCCCGGGACTCATAGCTCCTACGAGCAGTACTTC. Encoded protein: CASSPGTHSSYEQYF.

Notes on this clone: This CDR3 is also generated by other DNA sequences in the sample. The chain carries TRBV7-2 and TRBJ2-2, with TRBD2 identical over 11 bases. V lost 5 bases and J lost 5; bases outside the gene matches: 4. This CDR3 contains 15 residues. Per germline, CDR1 SGHTA and CDR2 FQGNSA. The DNA of the CDR3 is TGTGCCAGCAGCCTCGGACTAGCGGGTACCGGGGAGCTGTTTTTT. Translation gives CASSLGLAGTGELFF.

The gene calls are TRBV19 and TRBJ1-1, with unresolved D. Germline V CDR1 and CDR2: LNHDA, SQIVND (reference sequence). The CDR3 covers 13 residues. Trimming pared 4 bases from V and 1 base from J, leaving 7 bases between. The CDR3 sequence is CASSTRQNTEAFF. CDR3 DNA sequence: TGTGCCAGTAGTACGCGACAGAACACTGAAGCTTTCTTT.

This clone has just a few counts. The chain employs TRBV30 and TRBJ2-5; 8 nucleotides match TRBD1. The V gene's germline CDR1 is GTSNPN and CDR2 SVGIG (reference sequence). The CDR3 contains 14 residues. V trimming: 3 bases; J trimming: 5 bases; junction bases outside the gene matches: 8. The CDR3 sequence: CAWSFGQGGETQYF. The CDR3 DNA sequence: TGTGCCTGGAGCTTCGGACAGGGTGGCGAGACCCAGTACTTC.

The chain carries TRBV28 and TRBJ1-5; D is unresolved. This CDR3 region has 12 residues. V was cut by 2 bases and J by 6 bases, with 5 bases left in between. Germline V gene sequence: CDR1 MDHEN, CDR2 SYDVKM. The CDR3 is CASSLVAQPQHF. In DNA form, the CDR3 reads TGTGCCAGCAGTTTAGTGGCTCAGCCCCAGCATTTT.